The 27 T cell receptor beta chains in this list originate from one sample, sequenced in a study of blood T cell repertoires in COVID-19. Sequencing was performed with immunoSEQ multiplex PCR; in TCRdb, only in-frame clones are kept and a portion is missing. Of 350,000 to 450,000 clones in the sample, approximately 86% are singletons; the top ten hold just over 7%. What was sequenced was peripheral blood. The receptors come from a woman between 55 and 75 years old with COVID-19, enrolled during active disease.

The chain is built from TRBV9 and TRBJ2-1; 7 positions agree with TRBD2. Germline CDR1 SGDLS, CDR2 YYNGEE. The CDR3 extends over 16 amino acids. V shed 0 bases and J 0 bases; nucleotides not matched to a gene: 3. The DNA for the CDR3 is TGTGCCAGCAGCGTAGTATGGACTAGCTCCTACAATGAGCAGTTCTTC. Amino acid sequence: CASSVVWTSSYNEQFF.

This rearrangement joins TRBV7-2 to TRBJ2-3; the match to TRBD2 covers 10 bases. Germline CDR1 SGHTA, CDR2 FQGNSA. The CDR3 length is 16 residues. With V trimmed by 8 bases and J by 5 bases, 13 bases remained unmatched. CDR3 amino acids: CASRPGTSVAGDTQYF. CDR3 DNA sequence: TGTGCCAGCCGACCCGGGACTAGCGTAGCGGGAGATACGCAGTATTTT.

The chain is built from TRBV7-6 and TRBJ1-2; 9 bases match TRBD1. The V and J ends lost 5 bases and 8 bases, in that order; junction bases with no gene match: 6. Germline CDR1 and CDR2: SGHVS and FNYEAQ. The CDR3 loop spans 13 amino acids. The DNA of the CDR3 is TGTGCCAGCAGCCGGACAGGGGACGGGGGCTACACCTTC. It yields the protein CASSRTGDGGYTF.

This rearrangement joins TRBV2 to TRBJ2-5; TRBD2 matches 10 bases. With 0 bases clipped from V and 5 bases from J, the junction kept 6 bases outside the gene matches. Germline V lookup: CDR1 SNHLY, CDR2 FYNNEI. The CDR3 extends over 16 amino acids. The CDR3 sequence: CASSEAQRGGSETQYF. The CDR3 nucleotides are TGTGCCAGCAGTGAAGCCCAGCGGGGGGGCAGTGAGACCCAGTACTTC.

The J gene is TRBJ1-2, the V gene TRBV5-1; D is perhaps TRBD1 (6 bases). The CDR3 is 14 amino acids. Trimming removed 0 bases at V and 7 bases at J, with 13 bases between. Germline CDR1 reads SGHRS; CDR2 reads YFSETQ. For the CDR3, the DNA is TGCGCCAGCAGCTTGGAACAGGGAAATTCTGGCTACACCTTC. This sequence encodes CASSLEQGNSGYTF.

This clone was observed once. This rearrangement joins TRBV27 to TRBJ1-5; D ambiguous. Trimming removed 6 bases from V and 6 bases from J, with 15 bases in between. There are 14 residues in the CDR3. From germline, CDR1 is MNHEY and CDR2 SMNVEV (reference sequence). CDR3 coding DNA: TGTGCCAGCAGCTATGGAGGGAACGGTCAGCCCCAGCATTTT. It codes for CASSYGGNGQPQHF.

There are many counts of this clone. The chain links TRBV21-1 to TRBJ1-5; the tabulated D call, TRBD1, remains unverified against the DNA. TRBV21-1 is a pseudogene segment. This CDR3 spans 21 amino acids. The CDR3 sequence is CASSKFRGQGPARGCNQPQHF. The CDR3, as DNA: TGTGCCAGCAGCAAATTTAGGGGGCAGGGCCCTGCGAGGGGGTGCAATCAGCCCCAGCATTTT.

The V gene is TRBV5-4, the J gene TRBJ1-4; perhaps TRBD1 as D (6 bases). The CDR3 loop spans 14 amino acids. Trimming pared 2 bases from V and 7 bases from J, leaving 12 bases between. The germline gives CDR1 SGHNT, CDR2 YYREEE (reference sequence). CDR3 coding DNA: TGTGCCAGCAGCTTACAGGGAGAAGGTGAAAAACTGTTTTTT. Translation: CASSLQGEGEKLFF.

This clone occurred a few times. This chain connects TRBV7-8 to TRBJ1-2, with TRBD1 as a possible D gene (6 bases). V was pared by 4 bases and J by 4 bases, with 13 bases between. Germline CDR1 and CDR2: SGHVS and FQNEAQ. The CDR3 is 14 residues long. The CDR3 DNA reads as TGTGCCAGCAGCTCGACAGGAGGCGGCTATGGCTACACCTTC. It codes for CASSSTGGGYGYTF.

V and J are TRBV7-6 and TRBJ1-5, with a possible D match to TRBD1 (5 bases). V shed 1 base and J shed 2 bases, with 6 bases lying between them. Per the germline V gene, CDR1 is SGHVS and CDR2 is FNYEAQ. This CDR3 has 14 residues. The CDR3: CASSLGGGNQPQHF. CDR3 coding DNA: TGTGCCAGCAGCTTAGGGGGGGGCAATCAGCCCCAGCATTTT.

The chain links TRBV5-5 to TRBJ1-4; TRBD1 might be the D (5 bases). Trimming took off 4 bases at V and 4 bases at J, with 14 bases between the two ends. The CDR3 consists of 15 residues. Germline values: CDR1 SGHKS, CDR2 YYEKEE (reference sequence). The CDR3 reads CASSNFQGRNEKLFF. Written as DNA, the CDR3 is TGTGCCAGCAGCAATTTTCAGGGCCGTAATGAAAAACTGTTTTTT.

The chain is built from TRBV7-2 and TRBJ2-1, with TRBD2 matching over 9 bases. CDR3 size: 15 residues. V lost 1 base, J lost 7 bases, and 5 bases stayed unmatched. Germline CDR1 and CDR2: SGHTA and FQGNSA. CDR3 sequence reads: CASSLGRGGENEQFF. CDR3 DNA: TGTGCCAGCAGCTTAGGGCGGGGGGGCGAAAATGAGCAGTTCTTC.

This chain uses TRBV7-9 with TRBJ2-7, with 12 bases that match TRBD1. Germline CDR1 SEHNR, CDR2 FQNEAQ (reference sequence). The CDR3 covers 17 residues. Unmatched junction bases numbered 10, after V lost 7 bases and J lost 0 bases. The CDR3 loop reads CASITGDRGPVSYEQYF. The CDR3, as DNA: TGTGCCAGCATCACTGGGGACAGGGGGCCCGTCTCCTACGAGCAGTACTTC.

The chain couples TRBV18 to TRBJ1-5, with unresolved D. This CDR3 has 13 amino acids. V lost 3 bases, J lost 5 bases, and 8 bases lay in between. The germline V gene has CDR1 KGHSH and CDR2 LQKENI. DNA of the CDR3: TGTGCCAGCTCACCTTCGGGTTATCAGCCCCAGCATTTT. Translation: CASSPSGYQPQHF.

This clone occurred once. J is TRBJ2-1 and V is TRBV27; TRBD2 matches 15 bases. CDR1 and CDR2 (germline): MNHEY, SMNVEV (reference sequence). The J segment lost 1 base and the V segment lost 5 bases, leaving 15 bases of the junction unmatched. CDR3 length: 21 residues. CDR3 DNA sequence: TGTGCCAGCAGTCCCGGGACTAGCGGGGGGAAAGGATTGAATTCCTACAATGAGCAGTTCTTC. It codes for CASSPGTSGGKGLNSYNEQFF.

This chain connects TRBV7-2 to TRBJ2-7; possible D gene TRBD2, 7 bases. Trimming stripped 1 base from V and 6 bases from J, with 13 bases between. CDR1 is SGHTA, CDR2 FQGNSA, per germline. The CDR3 spans 14 residues. This CDR3 is CASSLGGGASEQYF. The CDR3 DNA follows: TGTGCCAGCAGCTTAGGAGGGGGGGCCTCCGAGCAGTACTTC.

The V call is TRBV7-9, the J call TRBJ1-2, with D unclear. Deletions cut 5 bases from V and 3 bases from J, with 13 bases between. CDR1 is SEHNR and CDR2 is FQNEAQ in the germline V gene (reference sequence). The CDR3 spans 14 residues. The CDR3 DNA is TGTGCCAGCAGCCCCCCCGGGTTCTACTATGGCTACACCTTC. It encodes CASSPPGFYYGYTF.

CDR3 sequence reads: CASSETAPNTEAFF. The CDR3 bases are TGTGCCAGCAGCGAGACAGCCCCGAACACTGAAGCTTTCTTT. The V call is TRBV9, the J call TRBJ1-1; perhaps TRBD1 as D (5 bases). V shed 3 bases and J shed 1 base, with 10 bases lying between them. This CDR3 spans 14 amino acids. From germline, CDR1 is SGDLS and CDR2 YYNGEE.

The rearrangement links TRBV9 to TRBJ1-2; 7 nucleotides line up with TRBD1. The CDR3 is 17 amino acids. Germline values: CDR1 SGDLS, CDR2 YYNGEE. Unmatched junction bases numbered 12, after V lost 4 bases and J lost 0 bases. CDR3 residues: CASSPDIRGQANYGYTF. CDR3 coding DNA: TGTGCCAGCAGCCCGGATATAAGAGGACAGGCTAACTATGGCTACACCTTC.

The chain uses TRBV12-5 and TRBJ2-5; 9 bases align to TRBD2. Germline V gene lookup returns CDR1 LGHNT and CDR2 FRNRAP. Trimming at V came to 3 bases and at J to 3 bases, leaving 17 bases not matched to a gene. This CDR3 spans 19 amino acids. Written as DNA, the CDR3 is TGTGCTAGTGGTTTCCCTCTACTATTAGCGGGGGTTACCAAAGAGACCCAGTACTTC. This gives the protein CASGFPLLLAGVTKETQYF.

The chain combines TRBV9 with TRBJ1-2; D unclear. V was trimmed by 4 bases and J by 5 bases, leaving 18 bases between them. CDR1 SGDLS and CDR2 YYNGEE come from the germline V gene. The CDR3 runs to 15 residues. The DNA for the CDR3 is TGTGCCAGCAGCCCCCCGGGTATTGAGCTATATGGCTACACCTTC. Translating gives CASSPPGIELYGYTF.

Note on this clone: Other DNA sequences in this specimen translate into the identical CDR3. The V and J genes are TRBV11-1 and TRBJ1-1; D gene ambiguous. The ends were cut back, 3 bases at V and 2 bases at J, with 4 bases in the middle. CDR1 and CDR2 from the germline V gene are SGHAT and FQDESV (reference sequence). This CDR3 is built from 12 residues. The CDR3: CASSFSNTEAFF. CDR3 nucleotides: TGTGCCAGCAGCTTCTCTAACACTGAAGCTTTCTTT.

Points on this clone: The same CDR3 is also encoded by other DNA sequences in this sample. V and J are TRBV3-1 (or the pseudogene TRBV3-2) and TRBJ1-2; TRBD1 matches at 7 bases. CDR1 and CDR2 from the germline V gene are LGHDT and YNNKEL (reference sequence). The CDR3 sequence is 13 residues long. Germline trimming cut 1 base from V and 8 bases from J; bases unmatched to any gene: 4. The CDR3 sequence is CASSQGQGSGYTF. CDR3 nucleotide sequence: TGTGCCAGCAGCCAAGGACAGGGTTCGGGCTACACCTTC.

This clone appeared a single time. The rearrangement uses TRBV30 and TRBJ2-7; D remains unclear. The germline V and J ends were trimmed by 2 bases and 5 bases, with 13 bases remaining between them. Germline loops: CDR1 GTSNPN, CDR2 SVGIG (reference sequence). The CDR3 loop spans 13 amino acids. The CDR3 sequence is CAWSIRVENEQYF. The CDR3 bases are TGTGCCTGGAGTATTCGTGTGGAGAACGAGCAGTACTTC.

The table lists this clone with a count of one. This rearrangement joins TRBV29-1 to TRBJ2-6; a weak D match, TRBD1 (6 bases). CDR1 and CDR2 (germline): SQVTM, ANQGSEA. Trimming removed 2 bases from V and 0 bases from J, with 8 bases in between. The CDR3 is 15 residues long. CDR3 residues: CSVERGGSGANVLTF. CDR3 DNA: TGCAGCGTTGAAAGAGGGGGCTCTGGGGCCAACGTCCTGACTTTC.

J is TRBJ1-1 and V is TRBV7-3; maybe TRBD1 (6 bases). V lost 5 bases and J 5 bases, leaving 18 bases between the germline ends. Germline CDR1 reads SGHTA; CDR2 reads FQGTGA. The CDR3 is made up of 15 amino acids. CDR3 in DNA: TGTGCCAGCAGCCTGAACAGGGCAAAAGGAACTGAAGCTTTCTTT. Translation gives CASSLNRAKGTEAFF.

The J gene is TRBJ1-2, the V gene TRBV18; maybe TRBD1 (6 bases). Trimming stripped 8 bases from V and 5 bases from J, with 18 bases between. CDR3 length: 14 residues. Per germline, CDR1 KGHSH and CDR2 LQKENI. The CDR3 spells CASKPQGTVYGYTF. CDR3 coding DNA: TGTGCCAGCAAACCCCAGGGGACGGTATATGGCTACACCTTC.